This T cell receptor (beta chain) was sequenced in a study of T cells in Graves' hyperthyroidism and ophthalmopathy (dated by TCRdb to 2018 to 2020). Describing the broader study: Peripheral blood was sampled at the time of initial diagnosis, prior to any treatment. Prospective prediction of ophthalmopathy was tested in an independent validation cohort of under 20 hyperthyroidism patients and some 17 patients who later progressed to ophthalmopathy. In several Graves' hyperthyroidism patients, the study also compared T-cell repertoires from thyroid tissue with T-cell repertoires from blood. TCR V-J signatures able to tell the groups apart were searched for in a discovery cohort of 90 to 100 patients, of whom more than 40 had Graves' ophthalmopathy and about 55 had stable Graves' hyperthyroidism. The paper reports TCR Vbeta CDR3 sequencing of more than 120 peripheral blood samples: under 45 ophthalmopathy, 75 to 80 hyperthyroidism and around 17 progressor patients. For training and testing, the roughly 97 patients in the discovery cohort were randomly divided in a 7:3 ratio. Once sampling was done, hyperthyroidism patients were given methimazole at a starting dose of 30 mg daily, whereas ophthalmopathy patients were given high-dose intravenous methylprednisolone.

Stable Graves' hyperthyroidism was defined as the absence of progression to ophthalmopathy over 18 months of follow-up. The hyperthyroidism patients were between 18 and 65 years old and newly diagnosed, with a disease duration of less than 2 months. Any patient with an uncontrolled infection, another autoimmune disease, pregnancy or lactation was excluded. Diagnoses relied on clinical symptoms, serum thyroxine and TRAb, thyroid ultrasound and orbital computed tomography. PBMCs were separated from roughly 9.6 ml of fresh peripheral blood using Ficoll-Paque density gradient centrifugation. Trizol reagent was used to extract total RNA, and RNA quality was then checked on an Agilent 2100 Bioanalyzer. Remarks on this clonotype: It lacks a known antigen. Base qualities are missing; no much larger clone stands one base away.

The research as a whole found: Blood samples also contained most of the expanded thyroid clonotypes (frequency above 0.001), which suggests that blood repertoires may reflect thyroid immune responses. During validation, the model predicted progression to ophthalmopathy a median of about 6.3 months ahead of onset, with 70.59% sensitivity and 72% to 80% specificity. No statistical method was used to fix the sample size in advance, and group allocation was not hidden from the investigators. A model built on a 13 V-J signature distinguished ophthalmopathy from stable hyperthyroidism, reaching roughly 88% sensitivity and 81.08% specificity in cross-validation and 80%/75% in testing.

The TCR beta CDR3 regions were amplified from the RNA transcripts. The first round of RT-PCR for the TCR CDR3 was performed with the HTBI primer set and the Qiagen OneStep RT-PCR kit. Libraries were constructed in a second round of multiplex PCR, after which size selection and purification were performed. Paired-end sequencing of the libraries was performed with 100 bp reads on an Illumina HiSeq2000. Turning to the authors' computational methods: SOAPnuke was used to process the raw data, removing reads that contained adapters or uncalled bases, had a mean Phred below 15, or lacked an exact match to the constant primer or identifier. High-quality paired reads were merged with COPE v1.2.5, and unique nucleotide sequences were defined as clonotypes. MiTCR v1.1 was used to align the clonotypes against IMGT TRBV, TRBD and TRBJ reference segments. The analysis was restricted to V-J combinations with a frequency above 0.0001, which together covered 98% to 99.2% of the repertoires. The TCS score was defined as F50 (clonal expansion) divided by E x V (chaos), with BLOSUM62-based TCRdist calculated between CDR3 peptides within each V-J. Welch's t-statistics and random forest reduced roughly 500 V-J features to 13, which were used in a naive Bayes classifier (R e1071). Thyroid-blood repertoire similarity was quantified with the Morisita-Horn index. TCRdb reprocessed the public reads (quality trimming at Q25 with fastp, clone calling with MiXCR) and kept in-frame beta chains. Every distinct CDR3 protein forms one entry, paired with its most common genes and DNA. The V and J calls were not made by the authors but by TCRdb's processing. The sample table contains hundreds of thousands of distinct CDR3 sequences; only one count was recorded for about 38% of them. The biggest ten clones account for approximately 8.7% of the sample.

The cysteine opens and the phenylalanine closes a CDR3 of 14 amino acids. Only the CDR3 part of the read is kept: 42 bases, read in frame from the first base. The V end loses 6 bases and the J end loses 1 base, and a stretch of 10 bases separates them. Sequencing input: blood. The receptor was isolated from a man younger than 30 with Graves' hyperthyroidism. The sequence joins TRBV12-3 or TRBV12-4 to TRBJ1-5, with no D gene named confidently. The nucleotide sequence reads TGTGCCAGCAGCTCCAGATGGAGCAATCAGCCCCAGCATTTT. The encoded protein is CASSSRWSNQPQHF.